The sequence of this TCR beta chain was determined in a study of OX40 agonist ivuxolimab in advanced cancers. Regarding the study as a whole: Dosing at 0.1 to 3.0 mg/kg was accompanied by clonal expansion of CD4+ and CD8+ blood T cells by week 6.

The CDR3 totals 14 residues. CDR1 and CDR2 (germline): MNHNY, SVGAGI (reference sequence). J lost 2 bases, V lost 3 bases, and 3 bases had no gene match. In the case of this clone: The antigen is undetermined.

TCRdb keeps only in-frame clones here, not all; method: immunoSEQ multiplex PCR. Of tens of thousands of clones in the sample, around 91% were seen once. This TCR was recovered from an adult with an advanced solid tumor such as melanoma, head and neck, liver or kidney cancer. This chain uses TRBV6-6 with TRBJ1-2, with 7 bases matching TRBD1. The sequencing used CD4+ or CD8+ T cells sorted from blood, collected in a trial of the OX40 agonist ivuxolimab. The CDR3 spells CASSYTGENYGYTF. The CDR3 nucleotides are TGTGCCAGCAGTTATACAGGGGAGAACTATGGCTACACCTTC.